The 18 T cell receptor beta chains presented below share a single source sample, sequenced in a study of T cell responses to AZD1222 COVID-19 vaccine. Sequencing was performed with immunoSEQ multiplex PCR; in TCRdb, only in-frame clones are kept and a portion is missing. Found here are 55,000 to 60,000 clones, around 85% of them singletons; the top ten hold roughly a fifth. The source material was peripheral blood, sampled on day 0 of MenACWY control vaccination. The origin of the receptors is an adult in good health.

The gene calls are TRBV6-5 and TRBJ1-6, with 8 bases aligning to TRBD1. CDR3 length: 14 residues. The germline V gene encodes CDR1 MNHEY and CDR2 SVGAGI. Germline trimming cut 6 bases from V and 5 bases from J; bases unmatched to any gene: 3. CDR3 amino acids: CASRPGQDNSPLHF. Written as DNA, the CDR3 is TGTGCCAGCAGACCGGGACAGGATAATTCACCCCTCCACTTT.

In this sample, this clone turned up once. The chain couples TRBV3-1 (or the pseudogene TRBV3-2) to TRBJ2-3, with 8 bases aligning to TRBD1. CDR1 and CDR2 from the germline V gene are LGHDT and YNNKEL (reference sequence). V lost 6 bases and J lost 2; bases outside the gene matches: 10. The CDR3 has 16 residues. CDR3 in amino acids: CASSPPGTGYTDTQYF. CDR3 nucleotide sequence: TGTGCCAGCAGTCCCCCGGGGACAGGTTACACAGATACGCAGTATTTT.

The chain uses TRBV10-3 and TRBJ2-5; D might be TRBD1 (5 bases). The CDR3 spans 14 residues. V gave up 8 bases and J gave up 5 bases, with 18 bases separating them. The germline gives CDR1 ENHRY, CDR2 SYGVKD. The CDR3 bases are TGTGCCATCGGAATAGGACAATCCATGGAGACCCAGTACTTC. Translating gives CAIGIGQSMETQYF.

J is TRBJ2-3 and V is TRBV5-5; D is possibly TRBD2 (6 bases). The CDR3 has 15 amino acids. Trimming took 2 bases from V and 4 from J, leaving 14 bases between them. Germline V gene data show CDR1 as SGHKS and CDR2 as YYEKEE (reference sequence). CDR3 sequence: CASSLGLSGADTQYF. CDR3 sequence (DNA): TGTGCCAGCAGCTTAGGGCTCTCGGGGGCAGATACGCAGTATTTT. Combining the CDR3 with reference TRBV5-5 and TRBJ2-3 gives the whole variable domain DAGVTQSPTHLIKTRGQQVTLRCSPISGHKSVSWYQQVLGQGPQFIFQYYEKEERGRGNFPDRFSARQFPNYSSELNVNALLLGDSALYLCASSLGLSGADTQYFGPGTRLTVL.

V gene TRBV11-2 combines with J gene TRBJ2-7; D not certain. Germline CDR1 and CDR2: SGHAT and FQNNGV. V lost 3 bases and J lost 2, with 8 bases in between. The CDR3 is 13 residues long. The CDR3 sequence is CASSFRKAYEQYF. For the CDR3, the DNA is TGTGCCAGCAGCTTCCGTAAAGCCTACGAGCAGTACTTC.

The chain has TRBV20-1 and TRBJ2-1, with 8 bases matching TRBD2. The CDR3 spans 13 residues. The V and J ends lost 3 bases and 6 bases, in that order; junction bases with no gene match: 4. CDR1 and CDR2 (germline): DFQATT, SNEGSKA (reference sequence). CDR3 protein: CSASPGGANEQFF. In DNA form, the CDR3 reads TGCAGTGCTAGTCCCGGGGGGGCCAATGAGCAGTTCTTC.

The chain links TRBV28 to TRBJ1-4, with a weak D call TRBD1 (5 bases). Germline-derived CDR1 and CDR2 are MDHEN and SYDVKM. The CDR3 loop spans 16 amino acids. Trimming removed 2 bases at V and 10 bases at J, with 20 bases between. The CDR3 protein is CASSLSRSGGRGKLFF. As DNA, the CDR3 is TGTGCCAGCAGTTTAAGTCGGTCGGGGGGTCGAGGAAAACTGTTTTTT.

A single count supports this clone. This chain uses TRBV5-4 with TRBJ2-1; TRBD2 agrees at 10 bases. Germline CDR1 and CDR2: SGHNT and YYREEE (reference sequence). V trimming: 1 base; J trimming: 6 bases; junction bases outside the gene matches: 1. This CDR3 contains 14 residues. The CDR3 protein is CASSLSSGSNEQFF. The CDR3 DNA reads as TGTGCCAGCAGCTTGTCTAGCGGGAGCAATGAGCAGTTCTTC.

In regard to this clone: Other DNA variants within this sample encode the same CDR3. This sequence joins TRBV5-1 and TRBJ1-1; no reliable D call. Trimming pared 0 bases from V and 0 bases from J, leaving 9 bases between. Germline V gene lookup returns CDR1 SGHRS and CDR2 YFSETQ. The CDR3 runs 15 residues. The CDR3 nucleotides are TGCGCCAGCAGCTTGGTGGCGGGGATGAACACTGAAGCTTTCTTT. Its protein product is CASSLVAGMNTEAFF. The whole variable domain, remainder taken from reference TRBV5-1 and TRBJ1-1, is KAGVTQTPRYLIKTRGQQVTLSCSPISGHRSVSWYQQTPGQGLQFLFEYFSETQRNKGNFPGRFSGRQFSNSRSEMNVSTLELGDSALYLCASSLVAGMNTEAFFGQGTRLTVV.

This CDR3 reads CASRPTGIEKLFF. For the CDR3, the DNA is TGTGCCAGCAGGCCTACGGGTATTGAAAAACTGTTTTTT. The gene calls are TRBV6-5 and TRBJ1-4; D is undetermined. From germline, CDR1 is MNHEY and CDR2 SVGAGI. The CDR3 runs to 13 residues. Deletions cut 6 bases from V and 7 bases from J, with 12 bases between.

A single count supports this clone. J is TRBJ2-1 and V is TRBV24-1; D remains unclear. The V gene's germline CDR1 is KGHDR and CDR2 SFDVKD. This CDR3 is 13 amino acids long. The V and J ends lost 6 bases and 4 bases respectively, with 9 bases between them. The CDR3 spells CATSLERYNEQFF. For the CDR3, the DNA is TGTGCCACCAGTCTGGAGAGATACAATGAGCAGTTCTTC.

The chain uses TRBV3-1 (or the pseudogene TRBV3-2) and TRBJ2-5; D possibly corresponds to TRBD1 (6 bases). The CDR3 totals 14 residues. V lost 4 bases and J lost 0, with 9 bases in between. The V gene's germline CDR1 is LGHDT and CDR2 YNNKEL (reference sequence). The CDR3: CASSPYRDQETQYF. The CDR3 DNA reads TGTGCCAGCAGCCCCTACAGGGACCAAGAGACCCAGTACTTC.

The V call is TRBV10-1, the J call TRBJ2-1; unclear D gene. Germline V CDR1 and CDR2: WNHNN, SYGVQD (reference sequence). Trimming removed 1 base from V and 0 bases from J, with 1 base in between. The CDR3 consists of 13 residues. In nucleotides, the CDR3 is TGCGCCAGCAGTGAGTACTCCTACAATGAGCAGTTCTTC. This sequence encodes CASSEYSYNEQFF.

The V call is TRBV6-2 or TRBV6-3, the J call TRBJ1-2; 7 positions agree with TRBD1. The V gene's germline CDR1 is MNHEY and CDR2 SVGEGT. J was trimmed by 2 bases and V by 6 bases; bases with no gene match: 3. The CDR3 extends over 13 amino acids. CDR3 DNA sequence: TGTGCCAGCAGCTGGGGACAGAACTATGGCTACACCTTC. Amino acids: CASSWGQNYGYTF.

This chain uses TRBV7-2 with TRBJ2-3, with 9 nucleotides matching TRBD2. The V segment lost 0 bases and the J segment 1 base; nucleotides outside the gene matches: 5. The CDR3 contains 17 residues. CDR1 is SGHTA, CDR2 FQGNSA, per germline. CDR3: CASSLAGLAGRTDTQYF. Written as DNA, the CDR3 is TGTGCCAGCAGCTTAGCCGGGCTAGCGGGACGCACAGATACGCAGTATTTT.

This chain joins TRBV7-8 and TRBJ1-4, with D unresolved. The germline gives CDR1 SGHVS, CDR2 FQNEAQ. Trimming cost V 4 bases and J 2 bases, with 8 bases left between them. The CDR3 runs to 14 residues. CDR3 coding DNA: TGTGCCAGCAGCTCCCTCGGCACTAATGAAAAACTGTTTTTT. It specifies CASSSLGTNEKLFF. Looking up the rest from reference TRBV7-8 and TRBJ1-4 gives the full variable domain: GAGVSQSPRYKVAKRGQDVALRCDPISGHVSLFWYQQALGQGPEFLTYFQNEAQLDKSGLPSDRFFAERPEGSVSTLKIQRTQQEDSAVYLCASSSLGTNEKLFFGSGTQLSVL.

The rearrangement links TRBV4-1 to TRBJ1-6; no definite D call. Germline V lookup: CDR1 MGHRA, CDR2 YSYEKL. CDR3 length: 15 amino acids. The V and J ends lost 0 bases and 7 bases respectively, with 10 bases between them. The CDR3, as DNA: TGCGCCAGCAGCCAAGATCTAGGCACGAATTCACCCCTCCACTTT. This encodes CASSQDLGTNSPLHF.

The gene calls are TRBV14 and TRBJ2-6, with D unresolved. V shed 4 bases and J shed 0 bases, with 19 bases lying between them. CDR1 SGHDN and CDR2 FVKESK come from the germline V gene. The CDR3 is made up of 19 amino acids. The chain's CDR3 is CASSLLRLAVNSGANVLTF. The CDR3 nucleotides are TGTGCCAGCAGCCTCCTGAGGTTAGCAGTGAACTCTGGGGCCAACGTCCTGACTTTC.